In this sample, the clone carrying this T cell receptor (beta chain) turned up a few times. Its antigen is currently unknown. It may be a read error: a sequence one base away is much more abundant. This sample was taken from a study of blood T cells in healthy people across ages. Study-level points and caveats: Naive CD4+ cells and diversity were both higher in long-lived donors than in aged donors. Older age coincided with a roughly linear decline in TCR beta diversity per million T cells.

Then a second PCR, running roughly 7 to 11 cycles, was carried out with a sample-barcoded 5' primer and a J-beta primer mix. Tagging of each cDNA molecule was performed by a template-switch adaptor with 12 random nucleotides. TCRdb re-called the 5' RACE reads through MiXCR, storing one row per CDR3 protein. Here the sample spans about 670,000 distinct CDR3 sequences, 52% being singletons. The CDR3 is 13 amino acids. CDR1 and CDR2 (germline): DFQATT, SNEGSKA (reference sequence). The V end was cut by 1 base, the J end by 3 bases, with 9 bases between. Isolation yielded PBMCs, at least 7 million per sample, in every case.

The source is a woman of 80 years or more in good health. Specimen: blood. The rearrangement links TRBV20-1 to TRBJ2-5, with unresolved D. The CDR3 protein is CSARGSLKETQYF. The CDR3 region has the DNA TGCAGTGCTAGAGGGTCACTTAAAGAGACCCAGTACTTC.